Listed here are 18 T cell receptor beta chains from one sample, sequenced in a study of CD8 T cells in ankylosing spondylitis. In TCRdb, the 5' RACE reads were re-called with MiXCR into one record per CDR3 protein. Of about 180,000 distinct CDR3 sequences detected, 9.8% appear once; the ten largest clones hold around 16%. What was sequenced was blood, either unsorted or a sorted T cell fraction (not recorded which). The origin of the receptors is a female donor with ankylosing spondylitis or in good health (not recorded which).

This clonotype has a count of ten or more. The J gene is TRBJ1-4, the V gene TRBV4-3, with D hard to call. Trimming took off 2 bases at V and 7 bases at J, with 11 bases between the two ends. Germline V gene lookup returns CDR1 LGHNA and CDR2 YSLEER. This CDR3 has 14 residues. The CDR3: CASSQKGFGEKLFF. In DNA form, the CDR3 reads TGCGCCAGCAGCCAAAAAGGATTCGGTGAAAAACTGTTTTTT.

This sequence joins TRBV10-1 and TRBJ2-7, with D uncertain. The CDR3 runs 13 residues. Per germline, CDR1 WNHNN and CDR2 SYGVQD (reference sequence). V was clipped by 5 bases and J by 3 bases, with 11 bases between them. This chain's CDR3 is CASSTGWSYEQYF. Written as DNA, the CDR3 is TGCGCCAGCAGTACCGGGTGGAGCTACGAGCAGTACTTC.

Ten or more counts support this clonotype. J is TRBJ2-1 and V is TRBV11-2, with 11 bases identical to TRBD2. Germline V lookup: CDR1 SGHAT, CDR2 FQNNGV. The CDR3 totals 17 residues. The V gene end was trimmed by 4 bases and the J gene end by 8 bases; junction bases not matched to a gene: 13. The CDR3 is CASSYELAGEDFYEQFF. CDR3 bases: TGTGCCAGCAGCTACGAACTAGCGGGAGAGGATTTCTATGAGCAGTTCTTC.

Only a few counts were recorded for this clonotype. The chain has TRBV24-1 and TRBJ2-5, with a possible D match to TRBD2 (5 bases). V gave up 4 bases and J gave up 1 base, with 12 bases separating them. There are 15 residues in the CDR3. Germline CDR1 is KGHDR and CDR2 is SFDVKD. CDR3 DNA sequence: TGTGCCACCAGTGAAGGACTCGCTTCCCAAGAGACCCAGTACTTC. Protein: CATSEGLASQETQYF.

The table lists this clonotype with a few counts. The genes are TRBV30 and TRBJ2-2; D remains ambiguous. This CDR3 is 10 amino acids long. Trimming shortened V by 2 bases and J by 7 bases, and 2 bases separated the two germline ends. Germline V gives CDR1 GTSNPN, CDR2 SVGIG (reference sequence). The CDR3 DNA sequence: TGTGCCTGGAGTAGCGGGGAGCTGTTTTTT. Translation: CAWSSGELFF.

In this sample, this clonotype turned up a few times. The DNA of the CDR3 is TGTGCCAGCAGTCCCCTGAGGGAGTGGGGAAACACCATATATTTT. Translating it yields CASSPLREWGNTIYF. The V and J genes are TRBV25-1 and TRBJ1-3; D remains unclear. V was trimmed by 5 bases and J by 4 bases, leaving 15 bases between them. Germline V gene sequence: CDR1 MGHDK, CDR2 SYGVNS. This CDR3 is 15 amino acids long.

The J gene is TRBJ2-3, the V gene TRBV11-2, with D tentatively TRBD2 (6 bases). The CDR3 sequence is 14 residues long. V gave up 1 base and J gave up 6 bases, with 11 bases separating them. The germline gives CDR1 SGHAT, CDR2 FQNNGV. DNA for the CDR3: TGTGCCAGCAGCTTAGCGGGAGTAATTGATACGCAGTATTTT. Translation: CASSLAGVIDTQYF.

This clonotype was counted between two and nine times. CDR3: CASSLVGFSSYNEQFF. The CDR3 DNA follows: TGTGCCAGCAGTTTAGTCGGGTTTAGCTCCTACAATGAGCAGTTCTTC. The chain joins TRBV12-3 or TRBV12-4 to TRBJ2-1; D not resolved. Trimming removed 1 base from V and 0 bases from J, with 10 bases in between. This CDR3 is 16 amino acids long.

The chain uses TRBV20-1 and TRBJ2-7, with D tentatively TRBD1 or TRBD2 (6 bases each). CDR1 and CDR2 from the germline V gene are DFQATT and SNEGSKA (reference sequence). The CDR3 has 18 residues. Trimming stripped 0 bases from V and 1 base from J, with 22 bases between. In DNA, the CDR3 is TGCAGTGCTAGAGATAAAGATCTGGGGGGCCCCCTATCCTACGAGCAGTACTTC. It codes for CSARDKDLGGPLSYEQYF.

This clonotype was observed many times. This sequence joins TRBV27 and TRBJ2-7; 8 bases match TRBD1. The CDR3 has 16 amino acids. Per the germline V gene, CDR1 is MNHEY and CDR2 is SMNVEV (reference sequence). V dropped 4 bases and J dropped 0; count of bases not matched to a gene: 8. The CDR3 DNA reads as TGTGCCAGCAGTTGGGACCGGACAGGGAGCTCCTACGAGCAGTACTTC. It translates to CASSWDRTGSSYEQYF.

The gene calls are TRBV20-1 and TRBJ2-1; 13 bases are a match to TRBD2. With 4 bases clipped from V and 9 bases from J, the junction kept 9 bases outside the gene matches. Germline CDR1 is DFQATT and CDR2 is SNEGSKA (reference sequence). The CDR3 is 15 residues long. This chain's CDR3 is CSAIVGLAGDTEQFF. As DNA, the CDR3 is TGCAGTGCTATAGTTGGACTAGCGGGAGACACTGAGCAGTTCTTC.

Ten or more counts support this clonotype. The chain recombines TRBV20-1 with TRBJ2-1; 11 nucleotides line up with TRBD2. With V trimmed by 6 bases and J by 11 bases, 12 bases remained unmatched. The CDR3 totals 14 residues. Per the germline V gene, CDR1 is DFQATT and CDR2 is SNEGSKA (reference sequence). The CDR3 spells CSAPTSGVVWKQFF. The DNA for the CDR3 is TGCAGTGCGCCGACTAGCGGGGTGGTTTGGAAGCAGTTCTTC.

This clonotype was counted between two and nine times. J is TRBJ1-1 and V is TRBV4-3; D uncertain. CDR3 length: 15 amino acids. Trimming shortened V by 0 bases and J by 0 bases, and 8 bases separated the two germline ends. CDR1 LGHNA and CDR2 YSLEER come from the germline V gene. As DNA, the CDR3 is TGCGCCAGCAGCCAAGAAGCCGACTTGAACACTGAAGCTTTCTTT. It is translated as CASSQEADLNTEAFF.

The chain couples TRBV2 to TRBJ2-3; D is perhaps TRBD2 (6 bases). Trimming cost V 11 bases and J 0 bases, with 12 bases left between them. The CDR3 totals 13 residues. The germline V gene encodes CDR1 SNHLY and CDR2 FYNNEI. CDR3 sequence: CARQRASTDTQYF. The CDR3 nucleotides are TGTGCCCGTCAGCGGGCTAGCACAGATACGCAGTATTTT.

The chain is built from TRBV27 and TRBJ2-7; possibly TRBD1 for D (6 bases). The germline gives CDR1 MNHEY, CDR2 SMNVEV (reference sequence). The CDR3 runs to 13 residues. V was pared by 8 bases and J by 0 bases, with 11 bases between. CDR3 region: CASRQGSSYEQYF. CDR3 coding DNA: TGTGCCAGCCGGCAGGGGAGCTCCTACGAGCAGTACTTC.

The chain joins TRBV5-6 to TRBJ2-1; TRBD2 agrees at 8 bases. CDR3 length: 14 amino acids. Unmatched junction bases numbered 5, after V lost 1 base and J lost 8 bases. From germline, CDR1 is SGHDT and CDR2 YYEEEE. CDR3 in amino acids: CASSLTGGVDEQFF. For the CDR3, the DNA is TGTGCCAGCAGCTTGACCGGGGGGGTCGATGAGCAGTTCTTC.

J is TRBJ2-2 and V is TRBV19; D not resolved. Germline V gene data show CDR1 as LNHDA and CDR2 as SQIVND (reference sequence). The CDR3 sequence is 13 residues long. Deletions cut 10 bases from V and 1 base from J, with 10 bases between. CDR3: CATPQENTGELFF. Written as DNA, the CDR3 is TGTGCCACCCCGCAGGAGAACACCGGGGAGCTGTTTTTT.

The J gene is TRBJ1-5, the V gene TRBV27; 10 positions agree with TRBD1. V lost 5 bases and J lost 5; bases outside the gene matches: 3. The CDR3 has 14 amino acids. Per germline, CDR1 MNHEY and CDR2 SMNVEV (reference sequence). The CDR3 loop reads CASSPGQGYQPQHF. In DNA form, the CDR3 reads TGTGCCAGCAGTCCGGGACAGGGGTATCAGCCCCAGCATTTT.